The present T cell receptor (beta chain) was sequenced within a study of naive and memory T cell subsets. Study-level findings and limits: In CD4 and CD8 cells, diversity dropped from naive through EMRA. Expression changes during T cell differentiation may affect RNA-based TCR counts. Possibly reflecting memory cells re-expressing CD45RA, a few larger clonotypes occurred in naive repertoires, especially CD8.

Alpha and beta libraries were amplified separately from the second PCR onward. Cells stained for CD3, CD4, CD8, CD45RA and CD27 were sorted into four subsets. This clonotype occurred many times. Its matching antigen is unknown. The CDR3 totals 11 residues. Trimming took 5 bases from V and 5 from J, leaving 7 bases between them. In germline, CDR1 is SGHNT, CDR2 YENEEA. Both TRBC1 and TRBC2 were covered by a beta constant-region primer of two equimolar oligonucleotides. The ligated cDNA underwent four PCR rounds using SP2 and nested alpha and beta constant-region primers. Each CDR3 protein gets one entry after TCRdb re-called the UMI-ligation and nested PCR reads with MiXCR. The sample carries roughly 83,000 distinct CDR3 sequences, around 10% recorded once.

The sample was naive CD4+ T cells from blood. This sequence originates from a human donor in good health. V and J are TRBV11-3 and TRBJ2-7; D might be TRBD1 (6 bases). DNA of the CDR3: TGTGCCAGCAGCCCAGGGGACGAGCAGTACTTC. Translating gives CASSPGDEQYF.